This T cell receptor beta chain was retrieved from a study of T-cell reconstitution after alpha-beta-depleted transplantation in children. Library preparation (for TCRbeta) was performed with unique molecular identifiers. In TCRdb, the PCR reads were re-called with MiXCR into one record per CDR3 protein. The sample lists 350,000 to 450,000 distinct CDR3 sequences, about a fifth occurring once. Trimming took off 3 bases at V and 5 bases at J, with 22 bases between the two ends. Germline-derived CDR1 and CDR2 are DFQATT and SNEGSKA (reference sequence). This CDR3 region has 16 residues. The V gene is TRBV20-1, the J gene TRBJ2-5; the D is unclear. The sequence derives from a human donor who donated a stem cell graft to a child with acute myeloid leukemia. The sample consisted of PBMCs from the stem cell graft donor, taken from the stem cell graft. This CDR3 reads CSARAEDPIAVETQYF. CDR3 sequence (DNA): TGCAGTGCTAGGGCAGAAGATCCGATTGCCGTGGAGACCCAGTACTTC.